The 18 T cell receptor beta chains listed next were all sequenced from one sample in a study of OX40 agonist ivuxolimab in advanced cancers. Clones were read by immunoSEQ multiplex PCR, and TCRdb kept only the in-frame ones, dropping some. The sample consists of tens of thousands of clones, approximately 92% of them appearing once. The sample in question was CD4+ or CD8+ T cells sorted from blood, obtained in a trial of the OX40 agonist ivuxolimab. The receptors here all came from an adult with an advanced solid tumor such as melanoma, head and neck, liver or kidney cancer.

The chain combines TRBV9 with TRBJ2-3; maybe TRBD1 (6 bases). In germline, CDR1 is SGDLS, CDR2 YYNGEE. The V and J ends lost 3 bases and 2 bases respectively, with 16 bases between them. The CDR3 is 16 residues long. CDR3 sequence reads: CASSEGFRGPTDTQYF. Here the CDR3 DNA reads TGTGCCAGCAGCGAGGGTTTCAGGGGCCCCACAGATACGCAGTATTTT.

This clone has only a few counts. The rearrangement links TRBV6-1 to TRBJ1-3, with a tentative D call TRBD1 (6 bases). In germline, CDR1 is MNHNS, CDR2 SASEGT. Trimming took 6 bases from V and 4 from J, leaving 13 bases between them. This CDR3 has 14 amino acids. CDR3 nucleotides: TGTGCCAGCAGGTCAGCCCAGGGGGGAAACACCATATATTTT. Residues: CASRSAQGGNTIYF.

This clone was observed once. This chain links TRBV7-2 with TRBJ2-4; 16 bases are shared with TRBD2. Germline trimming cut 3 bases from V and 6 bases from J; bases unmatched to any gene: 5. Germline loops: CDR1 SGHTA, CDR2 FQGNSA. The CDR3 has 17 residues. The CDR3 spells CASSLGLAGGTGNIQYF. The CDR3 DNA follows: TGTGCCAGCAGCTTGGGACTAGCGGGAGGGACGGGAAACATTCAGTACTTC.

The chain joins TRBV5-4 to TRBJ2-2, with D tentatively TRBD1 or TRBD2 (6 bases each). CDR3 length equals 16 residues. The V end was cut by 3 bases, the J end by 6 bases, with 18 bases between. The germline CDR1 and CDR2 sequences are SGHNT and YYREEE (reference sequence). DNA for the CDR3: TGTGCCAGCAGCTCGCCGGGGGCAGGGGTCGCCGGGGAGCTGTTTTTT. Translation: CASSSPGAGVAGELFF.

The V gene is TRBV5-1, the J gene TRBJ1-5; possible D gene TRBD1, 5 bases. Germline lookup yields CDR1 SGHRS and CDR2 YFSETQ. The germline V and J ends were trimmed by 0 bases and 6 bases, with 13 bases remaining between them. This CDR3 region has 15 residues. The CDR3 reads CASSLDGGGSQPQHF. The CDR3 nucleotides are TGCGCCAGCAGCTTGGACGGGGGAGGGAGTCAGCCCCAGCATTTT.

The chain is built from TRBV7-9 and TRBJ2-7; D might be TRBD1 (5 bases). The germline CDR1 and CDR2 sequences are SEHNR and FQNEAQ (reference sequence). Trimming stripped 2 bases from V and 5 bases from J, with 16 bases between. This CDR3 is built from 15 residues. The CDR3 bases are TGTGCCAGCAGCTTAAGCCTCGGCAGGGCTGACGAGCAGTACTTC. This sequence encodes CASSLSLGRADEQYF.

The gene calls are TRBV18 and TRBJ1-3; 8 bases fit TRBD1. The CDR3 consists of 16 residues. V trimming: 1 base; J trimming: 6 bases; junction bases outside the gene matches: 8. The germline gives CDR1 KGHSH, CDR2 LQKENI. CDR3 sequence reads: CASSPLPTGGENTIYF. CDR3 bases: TGTGCCAGCTCACCACTCCCTACAGGGGGTGAAAACACCATATATTTT.

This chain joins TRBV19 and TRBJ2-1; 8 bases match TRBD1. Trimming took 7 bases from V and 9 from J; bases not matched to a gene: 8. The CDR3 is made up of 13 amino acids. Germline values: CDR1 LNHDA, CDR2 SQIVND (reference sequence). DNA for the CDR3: TGTGCCAGTAACCTTGACAGGGGCGGTGAGCAGTTCTTC. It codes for CASNLDRGGEQFF.

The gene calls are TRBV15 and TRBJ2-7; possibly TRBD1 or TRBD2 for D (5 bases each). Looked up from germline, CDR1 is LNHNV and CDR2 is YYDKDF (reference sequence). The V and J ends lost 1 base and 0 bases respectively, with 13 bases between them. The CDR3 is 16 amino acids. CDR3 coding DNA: TGTGCCACCAGCAGAGTTCGGGACCCTAGCTCCTACGAGCAGTACTTC. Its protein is CATSRVRDPSSYEQYF.

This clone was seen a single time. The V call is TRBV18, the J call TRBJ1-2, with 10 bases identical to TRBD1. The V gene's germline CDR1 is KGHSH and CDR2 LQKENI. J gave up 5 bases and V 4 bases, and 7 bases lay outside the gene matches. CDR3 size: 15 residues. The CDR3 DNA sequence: TGTGCCAGCTCACTTTCGGGACAGGGGAAGTATGGCTACACCTTC. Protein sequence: CASSLSGQGKYGYTF.

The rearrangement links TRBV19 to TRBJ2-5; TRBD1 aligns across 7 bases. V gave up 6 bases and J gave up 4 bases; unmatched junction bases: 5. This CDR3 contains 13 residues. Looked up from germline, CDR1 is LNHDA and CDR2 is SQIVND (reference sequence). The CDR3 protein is CASRGGAIETQYF. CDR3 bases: TGTGCCAGTAGAGGGGGCGCGATAGAGACCCAGTACTTC.

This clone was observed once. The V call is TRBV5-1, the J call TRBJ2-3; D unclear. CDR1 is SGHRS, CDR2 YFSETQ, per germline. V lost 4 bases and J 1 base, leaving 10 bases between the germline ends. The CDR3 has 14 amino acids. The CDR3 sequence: CASSLVQGTDTQYF. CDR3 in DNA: TGCGCCAGCAGCCTCGTTCAGGGCACAGATACGCAGTATTTT.

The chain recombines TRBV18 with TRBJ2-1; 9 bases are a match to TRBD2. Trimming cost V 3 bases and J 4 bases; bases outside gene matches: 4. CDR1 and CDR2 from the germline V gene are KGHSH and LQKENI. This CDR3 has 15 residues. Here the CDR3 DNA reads TGTGCCAGCTCACCTCTAGCGGGGCCGTACAATGAGCAGTTCTTC. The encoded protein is CASSPLAGPYNEQFF.

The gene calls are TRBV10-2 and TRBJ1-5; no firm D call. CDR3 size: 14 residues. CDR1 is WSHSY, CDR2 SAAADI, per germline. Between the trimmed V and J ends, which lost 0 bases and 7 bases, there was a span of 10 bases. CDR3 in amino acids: CASSESNSRQPQHF. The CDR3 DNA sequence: TGCGCCAGCAGTGAGTCGAATTCGCGACAGCCCCAGCATTTT.

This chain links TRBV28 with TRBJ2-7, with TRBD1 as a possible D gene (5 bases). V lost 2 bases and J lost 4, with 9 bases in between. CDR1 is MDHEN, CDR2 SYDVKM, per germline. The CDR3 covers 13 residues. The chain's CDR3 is CASSLEQGYEQYF. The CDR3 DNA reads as TGTGCCAGCAGTTTAGAGCAGGGTTACGAGCAGTACTTC.

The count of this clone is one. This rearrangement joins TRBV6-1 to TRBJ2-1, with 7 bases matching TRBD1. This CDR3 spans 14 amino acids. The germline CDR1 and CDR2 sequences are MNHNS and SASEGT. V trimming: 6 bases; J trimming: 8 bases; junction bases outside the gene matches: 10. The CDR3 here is CASRKLRTGDEQFF. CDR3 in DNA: TGTGCCAGCAGGAAACTACGGACAGGAGATGAGCAGTTCTTC.

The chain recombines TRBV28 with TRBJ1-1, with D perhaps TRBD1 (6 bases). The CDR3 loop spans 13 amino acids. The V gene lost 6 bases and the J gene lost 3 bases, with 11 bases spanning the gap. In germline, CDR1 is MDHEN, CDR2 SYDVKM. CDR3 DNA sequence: TGTGCCAGCAGCCTACCAGGGGACACTGAAGCTTTCTTT. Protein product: CASSLPGDTEAFF.

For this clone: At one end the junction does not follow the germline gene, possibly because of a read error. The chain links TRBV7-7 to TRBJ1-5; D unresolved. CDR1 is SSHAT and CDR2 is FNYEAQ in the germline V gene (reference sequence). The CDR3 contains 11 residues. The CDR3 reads CASSFYQPQHF. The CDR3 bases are TGTGCTAGCAGCTTTTATCAGCCCCAGCATTTT. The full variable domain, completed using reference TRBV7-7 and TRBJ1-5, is GAGVSQSPRYKVTKRGQDVTLRCDPISSHATLYWYQQALGQGPEFLTYFNYEAQPDKSGLPSDRFSAERPEGSISTLTIQRTEQRDSAMYRCASSFYQPQHFGDGTRLSIL.